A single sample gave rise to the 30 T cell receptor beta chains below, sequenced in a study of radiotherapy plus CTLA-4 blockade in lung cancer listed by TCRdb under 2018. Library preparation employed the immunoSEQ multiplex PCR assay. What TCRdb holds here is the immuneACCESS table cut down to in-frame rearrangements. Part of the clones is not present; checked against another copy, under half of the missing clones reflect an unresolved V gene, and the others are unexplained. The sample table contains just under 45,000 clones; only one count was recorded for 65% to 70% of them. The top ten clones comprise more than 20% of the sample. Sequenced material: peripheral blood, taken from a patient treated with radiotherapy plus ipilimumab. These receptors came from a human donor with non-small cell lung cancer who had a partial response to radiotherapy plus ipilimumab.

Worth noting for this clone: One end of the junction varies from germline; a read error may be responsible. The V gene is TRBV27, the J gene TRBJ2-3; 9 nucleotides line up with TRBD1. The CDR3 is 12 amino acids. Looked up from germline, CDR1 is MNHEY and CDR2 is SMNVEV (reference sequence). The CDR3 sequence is CASSLVGQGLHF. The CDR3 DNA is TGTGCCAGCAGCCTCGTGGGACAGGGCCTACATTTT.

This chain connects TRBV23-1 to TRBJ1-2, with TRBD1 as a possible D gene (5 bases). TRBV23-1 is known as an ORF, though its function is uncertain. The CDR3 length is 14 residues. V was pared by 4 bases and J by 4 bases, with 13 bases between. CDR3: CASSLQGQIYGYTF. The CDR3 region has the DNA TGCGCCAGCAGTCTGCAGGGCCAAATCTATGGCTACACCTTC.

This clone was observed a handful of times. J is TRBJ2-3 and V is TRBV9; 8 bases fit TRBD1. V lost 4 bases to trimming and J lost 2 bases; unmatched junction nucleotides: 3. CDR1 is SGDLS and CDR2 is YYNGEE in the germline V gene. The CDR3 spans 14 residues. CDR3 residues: CASSSGQDTDTQYF. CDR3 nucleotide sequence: TGTGCCAGCAGCTCGGGACAGGACACAGATACGCAGTATTTT.

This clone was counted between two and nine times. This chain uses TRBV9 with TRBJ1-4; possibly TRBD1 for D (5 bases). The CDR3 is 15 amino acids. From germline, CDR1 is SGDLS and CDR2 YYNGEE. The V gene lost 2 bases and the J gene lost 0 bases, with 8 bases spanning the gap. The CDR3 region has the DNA TGTGCCAGCAGCGTCGGGGGGACAACTAATGAAAAACTGTTTTTT. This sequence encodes CASSVGGTTNEKLFF.

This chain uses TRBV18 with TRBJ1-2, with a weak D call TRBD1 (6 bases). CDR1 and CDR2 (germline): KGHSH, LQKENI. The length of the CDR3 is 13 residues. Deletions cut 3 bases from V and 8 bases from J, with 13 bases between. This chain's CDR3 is CASSPGAGDGYTF. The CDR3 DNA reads TGTGCCAGCTCACCTGGGGCAGGGGACGGCTACACCTTC.

The CDR3 sequence is CAGRTGRYEQYF. CDR3 nucleotides: TGTGCCGGCCGGACAGGCCGCTACGAGCAGTACTTC. The rearrangement links TRBV27 to TRBJ2-7; 7 bases match TRBD1. Germline lookup yields CDR1 MNHEY and CDR2 SMNVEV (reference sequence). V was pared by 11 bases and J by 3 bases, with 7 bases of the junction left unmatched. This CDR3 has 12 amino acids.

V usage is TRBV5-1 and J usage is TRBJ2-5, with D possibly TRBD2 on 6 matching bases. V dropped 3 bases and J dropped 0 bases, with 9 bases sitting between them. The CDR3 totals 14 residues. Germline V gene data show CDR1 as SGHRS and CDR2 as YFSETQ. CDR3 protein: CASSSGGYQETQYF. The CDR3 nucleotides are TGCGCCAGCAGCTCAGGAGGGTACCAAGAGACCCAGTACTTC.

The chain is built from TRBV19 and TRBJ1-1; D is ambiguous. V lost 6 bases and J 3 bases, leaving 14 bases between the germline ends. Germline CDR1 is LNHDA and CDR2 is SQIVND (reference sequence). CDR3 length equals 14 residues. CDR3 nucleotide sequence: TGTGCCAGTAGCCCTACAAGGAGGGACACTGAAGCTTTCTTT. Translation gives CASSPTRRDTEAFF.

CDR3 amino acids: CASSLDRAGYTF. CDR3 coding DNA: TGTGCCAGCAGCTTAGACAGGGCTGGCTACACCTTC. This sequence joins TRBV7-2 and TRBJ1-2, with D possibly TRBD1 on 6 matching bases. CDR1 is SGHTA and CDR2 is FQGNSA in the germline V gene. The length of the CDR3 is 12 residues. V was clipped by 1 base and J by 7 bases, with 7 bases between them.

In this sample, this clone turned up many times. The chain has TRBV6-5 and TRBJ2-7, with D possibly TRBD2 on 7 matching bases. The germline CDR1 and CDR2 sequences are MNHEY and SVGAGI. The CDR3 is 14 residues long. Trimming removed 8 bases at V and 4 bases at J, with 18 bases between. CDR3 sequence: CASSPRRGGYEQYF. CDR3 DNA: TGTGCCAGCTCCCCGCGGAGGGGGGGATACGAGCAGTACTTC.

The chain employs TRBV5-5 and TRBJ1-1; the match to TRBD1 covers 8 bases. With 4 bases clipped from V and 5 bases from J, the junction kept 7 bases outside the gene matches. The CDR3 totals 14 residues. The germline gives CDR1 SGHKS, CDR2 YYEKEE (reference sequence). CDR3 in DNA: TGTGCCAGCAGCCCCAGGACAGGGTGGACTGAAGCTTTCTTT. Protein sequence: CASSPRTGWTEAFF.

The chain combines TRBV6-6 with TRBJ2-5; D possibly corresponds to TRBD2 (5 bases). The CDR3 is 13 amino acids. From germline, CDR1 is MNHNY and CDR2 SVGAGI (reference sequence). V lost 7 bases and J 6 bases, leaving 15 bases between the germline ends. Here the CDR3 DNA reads TGTGCCAGCACCAACCTAGCTACTAAGACCCAGTACTTC. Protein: CASTNLATKTQYF.

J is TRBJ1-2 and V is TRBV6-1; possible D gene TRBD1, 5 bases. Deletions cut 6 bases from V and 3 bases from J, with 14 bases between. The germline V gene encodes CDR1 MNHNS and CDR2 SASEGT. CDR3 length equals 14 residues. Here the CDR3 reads CASSQGGADYGYTF. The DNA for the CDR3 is TGTGCCAGCAGCCAAGGTGGGGCGGACTATGGCTACACCTTC.

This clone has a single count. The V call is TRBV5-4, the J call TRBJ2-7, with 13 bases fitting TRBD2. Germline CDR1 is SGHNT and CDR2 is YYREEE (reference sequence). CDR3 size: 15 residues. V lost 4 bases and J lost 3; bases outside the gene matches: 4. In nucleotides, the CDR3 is TGTGCCAGCAGCGAGGGACTAGCGGGGAGCTACGAGCAGTACTTC. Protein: CASSEGLAGSYEQYF.

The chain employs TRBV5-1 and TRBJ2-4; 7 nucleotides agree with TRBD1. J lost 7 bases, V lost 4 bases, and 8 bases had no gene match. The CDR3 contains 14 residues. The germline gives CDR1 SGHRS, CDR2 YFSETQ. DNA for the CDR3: TGCGCCAGCAGCCCGGACAGGATGTGGAACATTCAGTACTTC. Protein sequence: CASSPDRMWNIQYF.

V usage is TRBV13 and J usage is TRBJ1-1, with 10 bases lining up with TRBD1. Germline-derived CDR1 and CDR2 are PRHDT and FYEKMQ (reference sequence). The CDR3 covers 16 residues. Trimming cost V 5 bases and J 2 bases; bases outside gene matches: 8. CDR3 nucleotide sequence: TGTGCCAGCAGCCCCGACAGGGGGCGAGGTAACACTGAAGCTTTCTTT. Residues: CASSPDRGRGNTEAFF.

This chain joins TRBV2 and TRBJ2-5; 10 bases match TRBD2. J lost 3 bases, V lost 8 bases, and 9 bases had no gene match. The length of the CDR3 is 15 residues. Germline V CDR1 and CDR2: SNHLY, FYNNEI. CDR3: CASYEAGGPKETQYF. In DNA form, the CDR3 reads TGTGCCAGCTACGAAGCGGGAGGGCCTAAAGAGACCCAGTACTTC.

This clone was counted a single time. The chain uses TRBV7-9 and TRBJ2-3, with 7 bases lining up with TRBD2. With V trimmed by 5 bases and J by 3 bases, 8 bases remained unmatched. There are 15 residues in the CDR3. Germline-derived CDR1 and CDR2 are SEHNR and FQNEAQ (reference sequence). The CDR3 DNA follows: TGTGCCAGCAGCCCGAGGACTAGGGAGACAGATACGCAGTATTTT. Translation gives CASSPRTRETDTQYF.

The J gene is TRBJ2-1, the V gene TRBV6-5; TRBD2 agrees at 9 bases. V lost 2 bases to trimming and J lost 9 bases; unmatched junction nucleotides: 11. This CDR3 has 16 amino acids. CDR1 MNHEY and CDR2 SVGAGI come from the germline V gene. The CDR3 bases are TGTGCCAGCAGTTACCTGGATCCAGCGGGGGGAGGTGAGCAGTTCTTC. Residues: CASSYLDPAGGGEQFF.

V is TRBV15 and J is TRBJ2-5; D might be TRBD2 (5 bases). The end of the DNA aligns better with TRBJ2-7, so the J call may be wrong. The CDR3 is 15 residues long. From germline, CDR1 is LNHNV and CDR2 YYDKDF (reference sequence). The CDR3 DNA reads TGTGCCACCAGCAGAGATAAGGGAGAGGGCTACGAGCAGTACTTC. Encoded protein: CATSRDKGEGYEQYF.

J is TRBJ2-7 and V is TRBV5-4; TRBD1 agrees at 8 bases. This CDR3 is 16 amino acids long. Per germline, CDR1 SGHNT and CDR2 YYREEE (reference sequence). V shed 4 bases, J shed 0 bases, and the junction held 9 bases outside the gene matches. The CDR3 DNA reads TGTGCCAGCAGCCCAGGACAGGGTCCCCTCTCCTACGAGCAGTACTTC. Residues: CASSPGQGPLSYEQYF.

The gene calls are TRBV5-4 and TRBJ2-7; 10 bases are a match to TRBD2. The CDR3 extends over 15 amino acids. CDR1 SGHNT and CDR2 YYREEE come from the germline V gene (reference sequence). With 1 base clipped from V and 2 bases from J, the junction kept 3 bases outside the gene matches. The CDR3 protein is CASSLSGRGTYEQYF. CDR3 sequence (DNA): TGTGCCAGCAGCTTGAGCGGGAGGGGTACCTACGAGCAGTACTTC.

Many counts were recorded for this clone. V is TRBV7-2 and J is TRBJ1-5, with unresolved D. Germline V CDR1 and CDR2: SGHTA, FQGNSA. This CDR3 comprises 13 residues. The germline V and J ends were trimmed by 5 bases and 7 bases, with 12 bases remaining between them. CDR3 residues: CASSLPGGQPQHF. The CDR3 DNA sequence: TGTGCCAGCAGCCTCCCCGGCGGGCAGCCCCAGCATTTT.

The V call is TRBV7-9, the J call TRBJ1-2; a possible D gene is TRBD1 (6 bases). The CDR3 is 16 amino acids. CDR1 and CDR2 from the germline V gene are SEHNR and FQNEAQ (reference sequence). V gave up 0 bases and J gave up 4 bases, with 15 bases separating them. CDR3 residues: CASSLAGTPSGYGYTF. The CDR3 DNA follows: TGTGCCAGCAGCTTAGCTGGGACACCCTCGGGCTATGGCTACACCTTC.

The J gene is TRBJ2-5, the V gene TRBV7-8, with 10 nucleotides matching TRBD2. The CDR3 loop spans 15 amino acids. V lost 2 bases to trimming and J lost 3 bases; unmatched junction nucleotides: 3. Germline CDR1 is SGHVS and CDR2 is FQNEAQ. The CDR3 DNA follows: TGTGCCAGCAGCTTAAGTCTAGCGGGAGAAGAGACCCAGTACTTC. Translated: CASSLSLAGEETQYF.

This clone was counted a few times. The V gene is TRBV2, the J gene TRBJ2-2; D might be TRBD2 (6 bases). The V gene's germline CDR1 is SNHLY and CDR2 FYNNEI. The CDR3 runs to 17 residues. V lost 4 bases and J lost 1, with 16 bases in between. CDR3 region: CASSGGRGSRNTGELFF. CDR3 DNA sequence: TGTGCCAGCAGTGGAGGTCGGGGGTCCCGGAACACCGGGGAGCTGTTTTTT.

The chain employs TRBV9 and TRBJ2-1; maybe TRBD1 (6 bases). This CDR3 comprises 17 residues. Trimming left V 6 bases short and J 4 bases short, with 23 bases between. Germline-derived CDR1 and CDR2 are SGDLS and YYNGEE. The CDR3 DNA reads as TGTGCCAGCACCCCGACCTCCCAGGGGTTGGGGTACAATGAGCAGTTCTTC. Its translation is CASTPTSQGLGYNEQFF.

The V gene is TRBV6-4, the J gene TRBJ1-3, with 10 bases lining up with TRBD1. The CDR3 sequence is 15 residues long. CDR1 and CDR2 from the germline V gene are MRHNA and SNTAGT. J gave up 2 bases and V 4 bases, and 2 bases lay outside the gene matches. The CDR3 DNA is TGTGCCAGCAGTGTAGACAGGGGGCCTGGAAACACCATATATTTT. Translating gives CASSVDRGPGNTIYF.

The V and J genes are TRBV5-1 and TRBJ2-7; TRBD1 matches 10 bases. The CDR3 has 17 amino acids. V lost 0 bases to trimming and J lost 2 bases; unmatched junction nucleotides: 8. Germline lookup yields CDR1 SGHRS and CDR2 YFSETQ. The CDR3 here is CASSLDLRTGGAYEQYF. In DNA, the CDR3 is TGCGCCAGCAGCTTGGACCTTAGGACAGGGGGAGCCTACGAGCAGTACTTC.

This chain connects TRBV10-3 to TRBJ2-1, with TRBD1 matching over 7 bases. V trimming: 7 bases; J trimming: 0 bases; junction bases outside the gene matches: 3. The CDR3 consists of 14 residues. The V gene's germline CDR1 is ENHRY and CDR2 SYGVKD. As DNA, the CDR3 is TGTGCCATCAAACAGGGGAGCTCCTACAATGAGCAGTTCTTC. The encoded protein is CAIKQGSSYNEQFF.